This TCR beta chain derives from a study of sequential checkpoint blockade in melanoma. A single count supports this clone. Generated by immunoSEQ multiplex PCR, the TCRdb table keeps only in-frame clones and is missing some. The sample has over 25,000 clones, approximately 81% seen once. CDR3 length equals 15 residues. Germline loops: CDR1 SGHRS, CDR2 YFSETQ. V lost 4 bases and J lost 0, with 11 bases in between. As for treatment: randomized to nivolumab then ipilimumab (arm A) or the reverse (arm B). The gene calls are TRBV5-1 and TRBJ2-1; D is undetermined. Sequences were derived from CD8+ T cells sorted from blood (inferred from file names), sampled from a patient given nivolumab and ipilimumab in sequence. This receptor was identified in a human donor with melanoma. CDR3 DNA: TGCGCCAGCAGCCATAGAGTGCGCTCCTACAATGAGCAGTTCTTC. It codes for CASSHRVRSYNEQFF.